The following is a TCR beta chain sequence with its context. Its antigen is still unknown. This specimen includes other DNA sequences encoding the same CDR3. Profiling relied on immunoSEQ multiplex PCR, and the TCRdb table lists in-frame clones only, not all of them. The repertoire consists of 280,000 or so clones, with roughly 88% occurring once and the leading ten covering approximately 0.94%. The donors were members of the roughly 120-subject validation cohort (separate from the approximately 650-subject first cohort). The sample is drawn from a study of cytomegalovirus exposure and HLA in healthy donors. Looking at the study overall: A later analysis reported the same platform for the 95 to 150 validation repertoires and the roughly 630 first-cohort repertoires.

Germline CDR1 is SGHRS and CDR2 is YFSETQ. The trim removed 0 bases at V and 3 bases at J, leaving 3 bases unmatched. This CDR3 is 16 amino acids long. Findings and caveats of the study: Associated with cytomegalovirus, according to the listing, were around 160 TCR beta chains. A classifier reportedly called cytomegalovirus status with high sensitivity and specificity.

The TCR sequence derives from a woman aged 18-29 years in good health and CMV-seronegative. Sequencing was carried out using PBMCs. The chain joins TRBV5-1 to TRBJ2-1; 10 bases agree with TRBD2. Here the CDR3 reads CASSLAGLADYNEQFF. CDR3 nucleotides: TGCGCCAGCAGCTTGGCAGGACTAGCGGACTACAATGAGCAGTTCTTC.